Shown below are 24 T cell receptor beta chains from a single sample sequenced in a study of T cell responses to AZD1222 COVID-19 vaccine. Clones were read by immunoSEQ multiplex PCR, and TCRdb kept only the in-frame ones, dropping some. There are around 130,000 clones in the sample; just over 85% occur only once, and approximately 12% lies in the top ten. The source was peripheral blood, collected on day 0 of AZD1222 vaccination. The receptors derive from an adult in good health.

This chain joins TRBV18 and TRBJ2-3, with D maybe TRBD1 (6 bases). Trimming shortened V by 0 bases and J by 2 bases, and 12 bases separated the two germline ends. Looked up from germline, CDR1 is KGHSH and CDR2 is LQKENI. The CDR3 spans 16 residues. The CDR3 here is CASSPPPQGNTDTQYF. The CDR3 DNA reads TGTGCCAGCTCACCACCTCCCCAGGGGAACACAGATACGCAGTATTTT. Looking up the rest from reference TRBV18 and TRBJ2-3 gives the full variable domain: NAGVMQNPRHLVRRRGQEARLRCSPMKGHSHVYWYRQLPEEGLKFMVYLQKENIIDESGMPKERFSAEFPKEGPSILRIQQVVRGDSAAYFCASSPPPQGNTDTQYFGPGTRLTVL.

This chain joins TRBV7-2 and TRBJ2-5; D remains ambiguous. Looked up from germline, CDR1 is SGHTA and CDR2 is FQGNSA. The CDR3 has 15 residues. V was trimmed by 1 base and J by 1 base, leaving 10 bases between them. This chain's CDR3 is CASSLGDLGQETQYF. The DNA for the CDR3 is TGTGCCAGCAGCTTAGGGGATCTAGGCCAAGAGACCCAGTACTTC.

The chain uses TRBV28 and TRBJ2-7, with 8 bases fitting TRBD2. There are 13 residues in the CDR3. Germline CDR1 and CDR2: MDHEN and SYDVKM. With V trimmed by 10 bases and J by 0 bases, 5 bases remained unmatched. CDR3 protein: CATIAGHSYEQYF. The CDR3 DNA follows: TGTGCCACCATAGCGGGACACTCCTACGAGCAGTACTTC. Drawing the rest from reference TRBV28 and TRBJ2-7, the complete variable domain is DVKVTQSSRYLVKRTGEKVFLECVQDMDHENMFWYRQDPGLGLRLIYFSYDVKMKEKGDIPEGYSVSREKKERFSLILESASTNQTSMYLCATIAGHSYEQYFGPGTRLTVT.

J is TRBJ2-3 and V is TRBV10-3; 11 bases map to TRBD2. CDR1 and CDR2 (germline): ENHRY, SYGVKD. CDR3 length: 17 residues. The V gene end was trimmed by 6 bases and the J gene end by 4 bases; junction bases not matched to a gene: 12. The DNA of the CDR3 is TGTGCCATCAGCTCCGGGACTAGCGGAGGGGAAGCAGATACGCAGTATTTT. Its protein product is CAISSGTSGGEADTQYF.

This chain joins TRBV7-9 and TRBJ2-1; D may correspond to TRBD1 or TRBD2 (5 bases each). In germline, CDR1 is SEHNR, CDR2 FQNEAQ (reference sequence). Between the trimmed V and J ends, which lost 6 bases and 4 bases, there was a span of 13 bases. The CDR3 totals 14 residues. CDR3 amino acids: CASSPRDRYNEQFF. CDR3 nucleotide sequence: TGTGCCAGCAGTCCGAGGGACCGGTACAATGAGCAGTTCTTC.

Comment on this clone: A read error may produce the germline difference seen at one junction end. V and J are TRBV5-1 and TRBJ1-5; D is perhaps TRBD1 (6 bases). The CDR3 consists of 14 residues. The germline V gene has CDR1 SGHRS and CDR2 YFSETQ. The CDR3 reads CARSRGGGNQPQHF. In DNA, the CDR3 is TGCGCCCGCAGCCGGGGAGGGGGGAATCAGCCCCAGCATTTT. Using reference TRBV5-1 and TRBJ1-5 for the parts outside the CDR3, the full variable domain is KAGVTQTPRYLIKTRGQQVTLSCSPISGHRSVSWYQQTPGQGLQFLFEYFSETQRNKGNFPGRFSGRQFSNSRSEMNVSTLELGDSALYLCARSRGGGNQPQHFGDGTRLSIL.

This chain links TRBV7-8 with TRBJ1-3; 9 nucleotides align to TRBD1. J was trimmed by 4 bases and V by 2 bases; bases with no gene match: 3. The CDR3 is made up of 15 amino acids. Per the germline V gene, CDR1 is SGHVS and CDR2 is FQNEAQ. CDR3 DNA: TGTGCCAGCAGCTTAATCGACAGGGGGGGAAACACCATATATTTT. Translation gives CASSLIDRGGNTIYF. Full variable domain (missing parts from reference TRBV7-8 and TRBJ1-3): GAGVSQSPRYKVAKRGQDVALRCDPISGHVSLFWYQQALGQGPEFLTYFQNEAQLDKSGLPSDRFFAERPEGSVSTLKIQRTQQEDSAVYLCASSLIDRGGNTIYFGEGSWLTVV.

This chain connects TRBV28 to TRBJ1-2; TRBD1 might be the D (6 bases). Trimming removed 1 base at V and 7 bases at J, with 16 bases between. The CDR3 length is 15 residues. Germline-derived CDR1 and CDR2 are MDHEN and SYDVKM. The CDR3 nucleotides read TGTGCCAGCAGTTTATCCCCTACAGGGTTTGGTGGCTACACCTTC. Translated, it gives CASSLSPTGFGGYTF.

The chain uses TRBV10-3 and TRBJ2-5, with 9 bases fitting TRBD2. Germline-derived CDR1 and CDR2 are ENHRY and SYGVKD. V was pared by 10 bases and J by 3 bases, with 9 bases of the junction left unmatched. This CDR3 is 14 amino acids long. In DNA form, the CDR3 reads TGTGCCACTTACCCGGGACTAGCAGAAGAGACCCAGTACTTC. Translated: CATYPGLAEETQYF.

The chain couples TRBV7-9 to TRBJ2-3; the match to TRBD1 covers 8 bases. CDR1 is SEHNR, CDR2 FQNEAQ, per germline (reference sequence). CDR3 size: 14 residues. After removal of 4 bases from V and 4 bases from J, the junction contained 4 bases not matched to a gene. The CDR3 protein is CASSSRTGPDTQYF. The DNA for the CDR3 is TGTGCCAGCAGCTCGCGGACAGGGCCAGATACGCAGTATTTT.

V is TRBV28 and J is TRBJ2-6, with TRBD1 as a possible D gene (6 bases). Germline V CDR1 and CDR2: MDHEN, SYDVKM. With 4 bases removed from V and 0 bases from J, the gap between germline ends came to 10 bases. The CDR3 is made up of 16 amino acids. The CDR3 bases are TGTGCCAGCAGTTGGGACACCAACTCTGGGGCCAACGTCCTGACTTTC. It encodes CASSWDTNSGANVLTF.

This rearrangement joins TRBV10-3 to TRBJ1-4, with TRBD1 as a possible D gene (6 bases). This CDR3 spans 14 amino acids. In germline, CDR1 is ENHRY, CDR2 SYGVKD. The germline V and J ends were trimmed by 10 bases and 4 bases, with 16 bases remaining between them. CDR3 nucleotides: TGTGCCACGAACCCCGGGGGCCTTAATGAAAAACTGTTTTTT. The encoded protein is CATNPGGLNEKLFF.

This chain joins TRBV13 and TRBJ2-1; D is perhaps TRBD2 (6 bases). CDR1 PRHDT and CDR2 FYEKMQ come from the germline V gene (reference sequence). This CDR3 region has 12 residues. Trimming removed 6 bases at V and 13 bases at J, with 16 bases between. Here the CDR3 DNA reads TGTGCCAGCAGTTCCCGTGGGGGGAATCAGTTCTTC. Translation: CASSSRGGNQFF.

The chain is built from TRBV19 and TRBJ2-7; TRBD1 is a possible D gene (5 bases). Germline V CDR1 and CDR2: LNHDA, SQIVND (reference sequence). With 1 base removed from V and 3 bases from J, the gap between germline ends came to 7 bases. The CDR3 contains 13 residues. Here the CDR3 reads CASSIGQNYEQYF. CDR3 DNA: TGTGCCAGTAGTATAGGACAGAACTACGAGCAGTACTTC.

The genes are TRBV29-1 and TRBJ1-6; D is perhaps TRBD1 (5 bases). CDR1 is SQVTM, CDR2 ANQGSEA, per germline. This CDR3 has 14 amino acids. The germline V and J ends were trimmed by 4 bases and 7 bases, with 14 bases remaining between them. Written as DNA, the CDR3 is TGCAGCGTTGCTCAGGGTTTCGGGAATTCACCCCTCCACTTT. Its translation: CSVAQGFGNSPLHF.

This rearrangement joins TRBV18 to TRBJ2-7; D remains unclear. Deletions cut 1 base from V and 1 base from J, with 8 bases between. The CDR3 loop spans 14 amino acids. The germline V gene has CDR1 KGHSH and CDR2 LQKENI. As DNA, the CDR3 is TGTGCCAGCTCACCACGGGTGGGGTCCTACGAGCAGTACTTC. Encoded protein: CASSPRVGSYEQYF.

The chain links TRBV7-9 to TRBJ2-1; D uncertain. Looked up from germline, CDR1 is SEHNR and CDR2 is FQNEAQ (reference sequence). The CDR3 loop spans 12 amino acids. Deletions cut 3 bases from V and 12 bases from J, with 12 bases between. The CDR3 is CASSLTDPGQFF. For the CDR3, the DNA is TGTGCCAGCAGCTTGACGGACCCAGGGCAGTTCTTC.

The chain joins TRBV7-9 to TRBJ1-1; 8 positions match TRBD1. The CDR3 loop spans 14 amino acids. Trimming at V came to 4 bases and at J to 1 base, leaving 2 bases not matched to a gene. Germline values: CDR1 SEHNR, CDR2 FQNEAQ (reference sequence). The CDR3: CASSWTGPNTEAFF. CDR3 nucleotide sequence: TGTGCCAGCAGCTGGACAGGGCCGAACACTGAAGCTTTCTTT. Together with reference TRBV7-9 and TRBJ1-1, the CDR3 gives the full variable domain: DTGVSQNPRHKITKRGQNVTFRCDPISEHNRLYWYRQTLGQGPEFLTYFQNEAQLEKSRLLSDRFSAERPKGSFSTLEIQRTEQGDSAMYLCASSWTGPNTEAFFGQGTRLTVV.

This clone showed up just once. This chain links TRBV27 with TRBJ1-3, with no clear D. Between the trimmed V and J ends, which lost 6 bases and 0 bases, there was a span of 6 bases. The CDR3 has 13 residues. Germline values: CDR1 MNHEY, CDR2 SMNVEV (reference sequence). CDR3 amino acids: CASRTFSGNTIYF. In nucleotides, the CDR3 is TGTGCCAGCAGGACATTCTCTGGAAACACCATATATTTT.

The chain carries TRBV2 and TRBJ1-1, with D hard to call. Germline V gene data show CDR1 as SNHLY and CDR2 as FYNNEI. V shed 6 bases and J shed 7 bases, with 15 bases lying between them. CDR3 length: 13 residues. DNA for the CDR3: TGTGCCAGCAGACCAACCGGGGTCGGTGAAGCTTTCTTT. Its translation is CASRPTGVGEAFF.

The V and J genes are TRBV13 and TRBJ1-3; the D gene is possibly TRBD1 (6 bases). Germline V CDR1 and CDR2: PRHDT, FYEKMQ (reference sequence). CDR3 length equals 12 residues. Trimming took 5 bases from V and 5 from J, leaving 7 bases between them. CDR3 protein: CASSRGRNTIYF. In nucleotides, the CDR3 is TGTGCCAGCAGCAGGGGGAGAAACACCATATATTTT.

This clone has just one count. The chain combines TRBV5-1 with TRBJ2-1, with D possibly matching TRBD2 (7 bases). Deletions cut 4 bases from V and 2 bases from J, with 16 bases between. Germline CDR1 reads SGHRS; CDR2 reads YFSETQ. The CDR3 consists of 16 residues. This chain's CDR3 is CASSPGGQPTYNEQFF. The CDR3 DNA sequence: TGCGCCAGCAGCCCGGGAGGACAGCCGACCTACAATGAGCAGTTCTTC.

The V gene is TRBV5-1, the J gene TRBJ2-2; TRBD1 is a possible D gene (6 bases). There are 16 residues in the CDR3. Germline CDR1 and CDR2: SGHRS and YFSETQ. Between the trimmed V and J ends, which lost 0 bases and 2 bases, there was a span of 11 bases. The CDR3 DNA is TGCGCCAGCAGCTTGGGGTCGGACAGTAACACCGGGGAGCTGTTTTTT. As protein: CASSLGSDSNTGELFF. The full variable domain, completed using reference TRBV5-1 and TRBJ2-2, is KAGVTQTPRYLIKTRGQQVTLSCSPISGHRSVSWYQQTPGQGLQFLFEYFSETQRNKGNFPGRFSGRQFSNSRSEMNVSTLELGDSALYLCASSLGSDSNTGELFFGEGSRLTVL.

The chain is built from TRBV19 and TRBJ2-7; 11 bases align to TRBD2. The V gene's germline CDR1 is LNHDA and CDR2 SQIVND (reference sequence). The V gene end was trimmed by 3 bases and the J gene end by 4 bases; junction bases not matched to a gene: 2. This CDR3 is built from 14 residues. Written as DNA, the CDR3 is TGTGCCAGTAGTATGACTAGCGGGAAGTACGAGCAGTACTTC. Its protein product is CASSMTSGKYEQYF.